Below are 11 T cell receptor beta chains sequenced from a single sample in a study of T cells in Graves' hyperthyroidism and ophthalmopathy. The investigators amplified TCR beta CDR3 regions from RNA transcripts. The study used the HTBI primer set for a first-round RT-PCR of the TCR CDR3. MiXCR, run by TCRdb on the multiplex PCR reads, gives a single entry per CDR3 protein. The data contain more than 550,000 distinct CDR3 sequences, 15% to 20% of them seen just once; the ten biggest clones take up less than 20%. The specimen was blood. The origin of the receptors is a man aged 50-60 years with Graves' hyperthyroidism.

This clonotype occurred many times. The chain combines TRBV15 with TRBJ1-1, with a weak D call TRBD1 (5 bases). The germline gives CDR1 LNHNV, CDR2 YYDKDF (reference sequence). CDR3 length equals 14 residues. The V and J ends lost 4 bases and 1 base respectively, with 10 bases between them. The CDR3 protein is CATSTGTANTEAFF. The CDR3 coding sequence is TGTGCCACCAGCACTGGGACGGCGAACACTGAAGCTTTCTTT.

Comments on this clonotype: This sequence may be a read error, since a much larger clone differs from it by one base. The gene calls are TRBV28 and TRBJ1-2; D gene uncertain. There are 13 residues in the CDR3. CDR1 and CDR2 (germline): MDHEN, SYDVKM. The V and J ends lost 1 base and 6 bases respectively, with 9 bases between them. The CDR3 DNA sequence: TGTGCCAGCAGTTTATCGGCAAACCATGGCTACACCTTC. As protein: CASSLSANHGYTF.

This clonotype was picked up many times. The V gene is TRBV2, the J gene TRBJ2-3; the match to TRBD2 covers 10 bases. This CDR3 spans 16 amino acids. V lost 2 bases and J lost 4; bases outside the gene matches: 6. CDR1 and CDR2 (germline): SNHLY, FYNNEI. Here the CDR3 reads CASSELRLAGADTQYF. The CDR3 region has the DNA TGTGCCAGCAGTGAATTAAGGCTAGCGGGAGCAGATACGCAGTATTTT.

Many counts were recorded for this clonotype. The V and J genes are TRBV18 and TRBJ2-7; D not resolved. CDR1 and CDR2 (germline): KGHSH, LQKENI. The CDR3 covers 12 residues. V dropped 4 bases and J dropped 6 bases, with 10 bases sitting between them. The CDR3 loop is CASSQPGSEQYF. DNA of the CDR3: TGTGCCAGCTCACAGCCGGGTTCCGAGCAGTACTTC. Together with reference TRBV18 and TRBJ2-7, the CDR3 gives the full variable domain: NAGVMQNPRHLVRRRGQEARLRCSPMKGHSHVYWYRQLPEEGLKFMVYLQKENIIDESGMPKERFSAEFPKEGPSILRIQQVVRGDSAAYFCASSQPGSEQYFGPGTRLTVT.

This clonotype was picked up a small number of times. The chain has TRBV6-1 and TRBJ2-1; 10 positions match TRBD1. There are 13 residues in the CDR3. The J segment lost 10 bases and the V segment lost 5 bases, leaving 5 bases of the junction unmatched. Germline lookup yields CDR1 MNHNS and CDR2 SASEGT. The CDR3 reads CASSPGTGDEQFF. CDR3 in DNA: TGTGCCAGCAGTCCCGGGACAGGGGACGAGCAGTTCTTC.

This clonotype showed up just a few times. V usage is TRBV5-1 and J usage is TRBJ2-2; weak D call: TRBD1 (5 bases). Between the trimmed V and J ends, which lost 2 bases and 5 bases, there was a span of 13 bases. The CDR3 contains 15 residues. CDR1 is SGHRS, CDR2 YFSETQ, per germline. CDR3 residues: CASSFRAISTGELFF. CDR3 bases: TGCGCCAGCAGCTTCAGGGCGATTAGTACCGGGGAGCTGTTTTTT.

This rearrangement joins TRBV6-1 to TRBJ1-1, with 9 bases lining up with TRBD1. CDR1 and CDR2 (germline): MNHNS, SASEGT. Trimming removed 5 bases from V and 5 bases from J; junction bases left unmatched: 9. The length of the CDR3 is 15 residues. The CDR3 sequence is CASSPGQGFGTEAFF. In nucleotides, the CDR3 is TGTGCCAGCAGTCCTGGACAGGGGTTCGGGACTGAAGCTTTCTTT.

The chain couples TRBV7-9 to TRBJ2-2; D perhaps matches TRBD1 (6 bases). Germline V lookup: CDR1 SEHNR, CDR2 FQNEAQ (reference sequence). The CDR3 is made up of 15 amino acids. Trimming took off 5 bases at V and 0 bases at J, with 10 bases between the two ends. This chain's CDR3 is CASSLGQTNTGELFF. CDR3 in DNA: TGTGCCAGCAGCCTCGGACAGACGAACACCGGGGAGCTGTTTTTT.

This clonotype was observed at least ten times. V gene TRBV27 combines with J gene TRBJ1-1, with D possibly matching TRBD1 (6 bases). V lost 3 bases to trimming and J lost 5 bases, with 16 bases between them. Germline assignment: CDR1 MNHEY and CDR2 SMNVEV (reference sequence). The CDR3 contains 15 residues. This CDR3 is CASSLENYQGTEAFF. The CDR3 DNA reads as TGTGCCAGCAGTTTGGAAAATTATCAGGGGACTGAAGCTTTCTTT.

This clonotype was counted a few times. The J gene is TRBJ2-7, the V gene TRBV18; 9 bases are shared with TRBD1. J was trimmed by 6 bases and V by 0 bases; bases with no gene match: 6. This CDR3 region has 15 residues. Germline CDR1 is KGHSH and CDR2 is LQKENI. The CDR3 loop reads CASSPPGTGMGEQYF. CDR3 DNA: TGTGCCAGCTCACCACCTGGGACAGGGATGGGCGAGCAGTACTTC. Complete variable domain (other parts from reference TRBV18 and TRBJ2-7): NAGVMQNPRHLVRRRGQEARLRCSPMKGHSHVYWYRQLPEEGLKFMVYLQKENIIDESGMPKERFSAEFPKEGPSILRIQQVVRGDSAAYFCASSPPGTGMGEQYFGPGTRLTVT.

The chain combines TRBV7-2 with TRBJ2-4; 13 bases agree with TRBD2. CDR3 size: 17 residues. J lost 2 bases, V lost 1 base, and 2 bases had no gene match. Germline V gives CDR1 SGHTA, CDR2 FQGNSA. CDR3 coding DNA: TGTGCCAGCAGCTTAGGACTAGCGGGGGGTACCAAAAACATTCAGTACTTC. Its protein product is CASSLGLAGGTKNIQYF.